This T cell receptor (beta chain) was captured in a study of T cells in Graves' hyperthyroidism and ophthalmopathy. The CDR3 regions of TCR beta were amplified from RNA transcripts. With the HTBI primer set, the TCR CDR3 went through a first round of RT-PCR. Each CDR3 protein gets one entry after TCRdb re-called the multiplex PCR reads with MiXCR. This table holds 90,000 to 120,000 distinct CDR3 sequences, 15% to 20% found once. Germline V gene lookup returns CDR1 MNHNY and CDR2 SVGAGI (reference sequence). This CDR3 contains 15 residues. V was trimmed by 0 bases and J by 3 bases, leaving 10 bases between them. Researchers barred patients who had uncontrolled infection, other autoimmune disease, pregnancy or lactation. This clonotype has at least ten counts.

J is TRBJ2-3 and V is TRBV6-6; TRBD1 or TRBD2 may be the D gene (6 bases each). The clonotype originates from a woman aged 45-59 years with Graves' hyperthyroidism. Sequenced material: blood. The CDR3 reads CASSYSGGLTDTQYF. The CDR3 bases are TGTGCCAGCAGTTACTCTGGGGGGCTGACAGATACGCAGTATTTT.